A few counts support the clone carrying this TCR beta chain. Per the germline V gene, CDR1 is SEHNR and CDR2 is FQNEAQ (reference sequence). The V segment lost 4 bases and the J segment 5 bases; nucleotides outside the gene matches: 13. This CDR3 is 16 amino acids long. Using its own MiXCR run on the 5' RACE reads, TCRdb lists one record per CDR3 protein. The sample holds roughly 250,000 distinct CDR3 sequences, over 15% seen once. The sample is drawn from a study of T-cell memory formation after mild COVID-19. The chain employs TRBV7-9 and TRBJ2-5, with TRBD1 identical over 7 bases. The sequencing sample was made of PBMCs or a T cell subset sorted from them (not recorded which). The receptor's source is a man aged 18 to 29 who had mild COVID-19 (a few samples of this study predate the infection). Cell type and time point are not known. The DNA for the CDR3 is TGTGCCAGCAGCTCAATTCTCGGCCAGGGGGAGGAGACCCAGTACTTC. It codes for CASSSILGQGEETQYF.